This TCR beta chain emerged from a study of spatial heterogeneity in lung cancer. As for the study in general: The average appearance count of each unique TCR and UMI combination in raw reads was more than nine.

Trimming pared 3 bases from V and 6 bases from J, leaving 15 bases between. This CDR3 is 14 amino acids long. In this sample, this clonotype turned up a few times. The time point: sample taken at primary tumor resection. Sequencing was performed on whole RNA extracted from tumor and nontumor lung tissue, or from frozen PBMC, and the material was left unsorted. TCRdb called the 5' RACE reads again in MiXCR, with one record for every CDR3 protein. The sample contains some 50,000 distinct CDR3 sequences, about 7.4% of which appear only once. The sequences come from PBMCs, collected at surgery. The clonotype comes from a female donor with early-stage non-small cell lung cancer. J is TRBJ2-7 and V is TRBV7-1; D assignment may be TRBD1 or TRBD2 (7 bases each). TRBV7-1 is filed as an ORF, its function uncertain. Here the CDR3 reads CASSSGGTALEQYF. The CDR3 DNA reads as TGTGCCAGCAGCTCCGGGGGGACAGCCCTCGAGCAGTACTTC.